What follows are 7 T cell receptor beta chains derived from one specimen sequenced in a study of a mutant IDH1 vaccine in newly diagnosed glioma. Only in-frame clones appear in the TCRdb table, and some are missing; sequencing was by immunoSEQ multiplex PCR. This sample has about 38,000 clones, with just under 80% found just once. Time point in this sample: baseline, week 1 (first vaccination visit). Treatment noted: pre-vaccination baseline after standard-of-care therapy. Sequencing was performed on PBMCs, taken from a glioma patient treated with radiotherapy, temozolomide or both. Receptors were obtained from a man aged 40-50 years with glioma. Some clones in this sample may be carry-over from other donors' samples.

The chain joins TRBV19 to TRBJ1-2; 8 bases are shared with TRBD1. The CDR3 consists of 14 residues. The J segment lost 7 bases and the V segment lost 7 bases, leaving 11 bases of the junction unmatched. The germline CDR1 and CDR2 sequences are LNHDA and SQIVND (reference sequence). The CDR3 region has the DNA TGTGCCAGTACCATATACGGACAGGGCAGTGGCTACACCTTC. Translating gives CASTIYGQGSGYTF.

The chain joins TRBV9 to TRBJ1-1, with D possibly being TRBD1 (6 bases). The V gene lost 4 bases and the J gene lost 3 bases, with 13 bases spanning the gap. Germline V CDR1 and CDR2: SGDLS, YYNGEE. The CDR3 is made up of 14 amino acids. The CDR3 spells CASSRWGADTEAFF. In DNA form, the CDR3 reads TGTGCCAGCAGCCGGTGGGGGGCGGACACTGAAGCTTTCTTT.

The chain employs TRBV11-2 and TRBJ1-2; 10 bases map to TRBD1. The V gene's germline CDR1 is SGHAT and CDR2 FQNNGV. This CDR3 is built from 16 residues. J was trimmed by 8 bases and V by 4 bases; bases with no gene match: 13. Here the CDR3 DNA reads TGTGCCAGCAGCTCCCTCTCGGACAGGGGGAGCCGAGGCTACACCTTC. Its translation is CASSSLSDRGSRGYTF.

Here the CDR3 DNA reads TGCGCCAGCAGCTGGGACAGGGCCTATGGCTACACCTTC. Protein product: CASSWDRAYGYTF. V gene TRBV5-1 combines with J gene TRBJ1-2; TRBD1 matches at 9 bases. V was pared by 3 bases and J by 4 bases, with 1 base of the junction left unmatched. CDR1 and CDR2 from the germline V gene are SGHRS and YFSETQ. The CDR3 sequence is 13 residues long.

The genes are TRBV10-3 and TRBJ1-2; 7 bases line up with TRBD1. Germline CDR1 ENHRY, CDR2 SYGVKD. The trim removed 0 bases at V and 8 bases at J, leaving 9 bases unmatched. This CDR3 is built from 15 residues. The CDR3 DNA follows: TGTGCCATCAGTGAGTCGGCAGGGGGACCGAAAGGCTACACCTTC. Translating gives CAISESAGGPKGYTF.

The V call is TRBV14, the J call TRBJ2-1; 9 bases fit TRBD1. V shed 8 bases, J shed 7 bases, and the junction held 9 bases outside the gene matches. The CDR3 runs 14 residues. Per the germline V gene, CDR1 is SGHDN and CDR2 is FVKESK. The CDR3 spells CASGTGRGSNEQFF. CDR3 sequence (DNA): TGTGCCAGCGGGACAGGGAGGGGTTCAAATGAGCAGTTCTTC. The complete variable domain, with remaining parts taken from reference TRBV14 and TRBJ2-1, reads EAGVTQFPSHSVIEKGQTVTLRCDPISGHDNLYWYRRVMGKEIKFLLHFVKESKQDESGMPNNRFLAERTGGTYSTLKVQPAELEDSGVYFCASGTGRGSNEQFFGPGTRLTVL.

J is TRBJ2-1 and V is TRBV7-2; D may be TRBD2 (6 bases). This CDR3 has 13 residues. Germline V gene lookup returns CDR1 SGHTA and CDR2 FQGNSA. V shed 3 bases and J shed 5 bases, with 8 bases lying between them. CDR3 coding DNA: TGTGCCAGCAGCTTGCGGGGTAACAATGAGCAGTTCTTC. Amino acid sequence: CASSLRGNNEQFF.